Below, 21 T cell receptor beta chains from the same sample are listed, as sequenced in a study of cytomegalovirus exposure and HLA in healthy donors. Amplification used 60 Vbeta primers and 13 Jbeta primers. The protocol was immunoSEQ multiplex PCR, while the TCRdb copy is restricted to in-frame clones and leaves out a portion. The sample lists roughly 150,000 clones; about 78% were seen once. Sequencing used PBMCs. The origin of the receptors is a male donor in good health and CMV-seronegative.

This clone was seen once. The chain couples TRBV7-9 to TRBJ2-2; a possible D gene is TRBD1 (5 bases). The germline CDR1 and CDR2 sequences are SEHNR and FQNEAQ (reference sequence). Between the trimmed V and J ends, which lost 0 bases and 3 bases, there was a span of 8 bases. This CDR3 comprises 15 residues. CDR3 amino acids: CASSLAGRYTGELFF. The CDR3, as DNA: TGTGCCAGCAGCTTAGCGGGGCGGTACACCGGGGAGCTGTTTTTT.

V gene TRBV6-5 combines with J gene TRBJ2-6; 7 nucleotides agree with TRBD1. V shed 2 bases and J 4 bases; nucleotides not matched to a gene: 5. The CDR3 runs to 16 residues. Germline CDR1 reads MNHEY; CDR2 reads SVGAGI. The CDR3 loop reads CASSYNRGEGANVLTF. The CDR3 DNA sequence: TGTGCCAGCAGTTACAACAGGGGCGAAGGGGCCAACGTCCTGACTTTC.

In this sample, this clone turned up once. This chain joins TRBV10-1 and TRBJ2-1, with D possibly matching TRBD1 (6 bases). The CDR3 has 17 residues. The V gene's germline CDR1 is WNHNN and CDR2 SYGVQD (reference sequence). Deletions cut 2 bases from V and 5 bases from J, with 19 bases between. CDR3 coding DNA: TGCGCCAGCAGTGAGACCAGCACAGGGTTTGCAGACAATGAGCAGTTCTTC. It yields the protein CASSETSTGFADNEQFF.

The chain carries TRBV2 and TRBJ2-2; 9 positions match TRBD1. V dropped 9 bases and J dropped 7; count of bases not matched to a gene: 6. The CDR3 runs to 13 residues. Germline CDR1 reads SNHLY; CDR2 reads FYNNEI. The DNA of the CDR3 is TGTGCCAGAGGGACAGGGCAAGGCGGGGAGCTGTTTTTT. Translation gives CARGTGQGGELFF.

The chain links TRBV4-2 to TRBJ2-1; D is undetermined. V lost 6 bases, J lost 7 bases, and 7 bases lay in between. CDR1 is LGHNA, CDR2 YNFKEQ, per germline. The CDR3 is made up of 11 amino acids. The CDR3 DNA follows: TGTGCCAGCAGTCTGCAGAATGAGCAGTTCTTC. It translates to CASSLQNEQFF.

This chain joins TRBV6-1 and TRBJ2-5; D remains ambiguous. V lost 3 bases, J lost 0 bases, and 8 bases lay in between. This CDR3 is built from 14 residues. Germline assignment: CDR1 MNHNS and CDR2 SASEGT. The CDR3 protein is CASSDRPNQETQYF. In nucleotides, the CDR3 is TGTGCCAGCAGTGACAGGCCTAACCAAGAGACCCAGTACTTC.

This clone has just one count. V and J are TRBV5-1 and TRBJ2-5, with 7 bases aligning to TRBD2. The J call may be faulty, since TRBJ2-7 better matches the DNA end. This CDR3 comprises 16 residues. Germline CDR1 SGHRS, CDR2 YFSETQ. Here the CDR3 reads CASSLSTSRASYEQYF. DNA for the CDR3: TGCGCCAGCAGCTTGTCGACTAGCAGGGCCTCCTACGAGCAGTACTTC.

The rearrangement links TRBV27 to TRBJ2-5; 9 nucleotides agree with TRBD2. Germline CDR1 is MNHEY and CDR2 is SMNVEV (reference sequence). CDR3 length: 13 residues. V lost 6 bases, J lost 5 bases, and 4 bases stayed unmatched. The CDR3 loop reads CASSLAGAETQYF. The CDR3 region has the DNA TGTGCCAGCAGCTTAGCGGGAGCCGAGACCCAGTACTTC.

A few counts support this clone. The chain uses TRBV19 and TRBJ2-2, with 13 bases that match TRBD2. Germline V gene data show CDR1 as LNHDA and CDR2 as SQIVND (reference sequence). This CDR3 region has 13 residues. V trimming: 11 bases; J trimming: 5 bases; junction bases outside the gene matches: 2. CDR3 residues: CAVGLAGTGELFF. The CDR3 bases are TGTGCCGTGGGACTAGCGGGGACCGGGGAGCTGTTTTTT.

The chain carries TRBV6-6 and TRBJ1-4; tentative D call: TRBD1 (6 bases). The V and J ends lost 6 bases and 6 bases respectively, with 17 bases between them. The germline V gene encodes CDR1 MNHNY and CDR2 SVGAGI (reference sequence). CDR3 length equals 15 residues. CDR3 nucleotides: TGTGCCAGCAGCCGTACCGGGACAATCGATGAAAAACTGTTTTTT. Its translation is CASSRTGTIDEKLFF.

This chain links TRBV15 with TRBJ2-3, with TRBD2 identical over 16 bases. The trim removed 5 bases at V and 4 bases at J, leaving 0 bases unmatched. CDR3 size: 15 residues. CDR1 LNHNV and CDR2 YYDKDF come from the germline V gene (reference sequence). DNA of the CDR3: TGTGCCACCAGCGGGACTAGCGGGGGGGCAGATACGCAGTATTTT. Translated, it gives CATSGTSGGADTQYF.

This chain connects TRBV27 to TRBJ2-5, with 9 bases that match TRBD2. Losses at the gene ends were 5 bases for V and 5 bases for J; bases not matched to a gene: 3. CDR3 length: 13 amino acids. In germline, CDR1 is MNHEY, CDR2 SMNVEV (reference sequence). CDR3 sequence reads: CASSRTSVETQYF. The CDR3 DNA is TGTGCCAGCAGTCGGACTAGCGTGGAGACCCAGTACTTC.

This clone was observed a single time. The sample contains more than one DNA sequence encoding this CDR3. The V gene is TRBV19, the J gene TRBJ2-1, with 12 nucleotides matching TRBD2. The trim removed 5 bases at V and 4 bases at J, leaving 3 bases unmatched. Germline CDR1 and CDR2: LNHDA and SQIVND (reference sequence). CDR3 size: 15 residues. This CDR3 is CASSRTSGDYNEQFF. The CDR3 DNA is TGTGCCAGTAGTCGGACTAGCGGGGATTACAATGAGCAGTTCTTC.

The rearrangement uses TRBV19 and TRBJ2-5; a possible D gene is TRBD1 (6 bases). Germline values: CDR1 LNHDA, CDR2 SQIVND (reference sequence). The CDR3 totals 14 residues. The V and J ends lost 3 bases and 5 bases respectively, with 13 bases between them. DNA for the CDR3: TGTGCCAGTAGTATTGGGCAGGGGTTGGAGACCCAGTACTTC. Translated: CASSIGQGLETQYF.

V is TRBV7-9 and J is TRBJ2-7; D might be TRBD1 (5 bases). V lost 7 bases, J lost 13 bases, and 23 bases lay in between. There are 13 residues in the CDR3. Germline assignment: CDR1 SEHNR and CDR2 FQNEAQ (reference sequence). CDR3 nucleotides: TGTGCCAGCACCCAAGGGCAGGGCCTAAAGGACTACTTC. This encodes CASTQGQGLKDYF.

The chain has TRBV5-1 and TRBJ2-2, with 7 bases that match TRBD2. J lost 4 bases, V lost 1 base, and 13 bases had no gene match. Germline values: CDR1 SGHRS, CDR2 YFSETQ. The CDR3 extends over 18 amino acids. CDR3 protein: CASSLQVAGAVGTGELFF. The CDR3 DNA reads as TGCGCCAGCAGCTTGCAGGTCGCGGGAGCTGTTGGCACCGGGGAGCTGTTTTTT.

The chain links TRBV6-5 to TRBJ2-2; 11 bases match TRBD2. CDR1 is MNHEY, CDR2 SVGAGI, per germline. The CDR3 consists of 14 residues. The ends lost 7 bases at V and 7 bases at J; junction bases unmatched: 5. The CDR3: CASTPGLAVGELFF. The CDR3 DNA reads TGTGCCAGCACTCCGGGACTAGCGGTCGGGGAGCTGTTTTTT.

The chain is built from TRBV10-3 and TRBJ2-3; 13 bases align to TRBD2. Germline V lookup: CDR1 ENHRY, CDR2 SYGVKD. The CDR3 is 15 amino acids. The ends lost 6 bases at V and 2 bases at J; junction bases unmatched: 2. CDR3 loop: CAIRGLAGPTDTQYF. CDR3 sequence (DNA): TGTGCCATCAGGGGACTAGCGGGGCCCACAGATACGCAGTATTTT.

V gene TRBV15 combines with J gene TRBJ2-6; 7 nucleotides line up with TRBD2. Germline V gene sequence: CDR1 LNHNV, CDR2 YYDKDF (reference sequence). The V segment lost 5 bases and the J segment 3 bases; nucleotides outside the gene matches: 7. The CDR3 runs 16 residues. The DNA for the CDR3 is TGTGCCACCAGCGCGGGGGTTCGGAGTGGGGCCAACGTCCTGACTTTC. It encodes CATSAGVRSGANVLTF.

This clone occurred a few times. This chain uses TRBV18 with TRBJ2-7, with a tentative D call TRBD1 (6 bases). V shed 5 bases and J shed 2 bases, with 10 bases lying between them. From germline, CDR1 is KGHSH and CDR2 LQKENI. The CDR3 has 13 residues. In DNA form, the CDR3 reads TGTGCCAGCTCATGGACAGAGACCTACGAGCAGTACTTC. This codes for CASSWTETYEQYF.

The chain's CDR3 is CAWADQADSPLHF. CDR3 nucleotide sequence: TGTGCCTGGGCGGATCAAGCAGATTCACCCCTCCACTTT. V is TRBV30 and J is TRBJ1-6, with D unclear. The CDR3 is made up of 13 amino acids. The V end was cut by 5 bases, the J end by 8 bases, with 13 bases between. The germline CDR1 and CDR2 sequences are GTSNPN and SVGIG (reference sequence).